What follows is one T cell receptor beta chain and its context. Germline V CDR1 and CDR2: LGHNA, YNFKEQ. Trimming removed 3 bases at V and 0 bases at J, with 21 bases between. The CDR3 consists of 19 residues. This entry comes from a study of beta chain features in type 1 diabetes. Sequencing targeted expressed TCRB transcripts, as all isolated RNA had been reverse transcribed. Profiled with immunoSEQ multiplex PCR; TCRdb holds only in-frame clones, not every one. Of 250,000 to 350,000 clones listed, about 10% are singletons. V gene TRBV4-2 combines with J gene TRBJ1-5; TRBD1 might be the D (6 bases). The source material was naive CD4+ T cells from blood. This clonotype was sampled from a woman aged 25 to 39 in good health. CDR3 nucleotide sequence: TGTGCCAGCAGCCACAGCCAGGGGTCCCTAGGATATAGCAATCAGCCCCAGCATTTT. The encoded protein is CASSHSQGSLGYSNQPQHF.